This T cell receptor (beta chain) was captured by sequencing in a study of regulatory T cells in long-lasting Graves disease. Study in general: For under 3 months, newly diagnosed Graves' patients had been taking antithyroid drugs.

As to time point: newly diagnosed GD, antithyroid drugs for less than 3 months. Scientists built the TCR library using RNA that was extracted from PBMCs. Enrollment of patients was through an endocrinology department in Xi'an, China. In its sample, this clonotype was seen a few times. This CDR3 comprises 14 residues. Germline V gene sequence: CDR1 DFQATT, CDR2 SNEGSKA (reference sequence). V trimming: 1 base; J trimming: 6 bases; junction bases outside the gene matches: 5. iRepertoire HTBI primers and Arm-PCR of CDR3 regions built TCR beta libraries. MiXCR, applied by TCRdb to the multiplex PCR reads, yields one record per CDR3 protein. The sample consists of under 500,000 distinct CDR3 sequences, about a sixth of them appearing once. These same data were also listed under a study on T cells in Graves' hyperthyroidism and ophthalmopathy. From that second work: The HTBI set primed first-round TCR CDR3 RT-PCR.

The clonotype originates from a woman aged 25 to 39 with Graves disease. The chain is built from TRBV20-1 and TRBJ2-3, with 9 bases matching TRBD1. The material sequenced was peripheral blood mononuclear cells (PBMCs), taken at new diagnosis, from a patient treated with antithyroid drugs. The CDR3, as DNA: TGCAGTGCTAGAGCAACAGGGGGCGCGGATACGCAGTATTTT. It translates to CSARATGGADTQYF.